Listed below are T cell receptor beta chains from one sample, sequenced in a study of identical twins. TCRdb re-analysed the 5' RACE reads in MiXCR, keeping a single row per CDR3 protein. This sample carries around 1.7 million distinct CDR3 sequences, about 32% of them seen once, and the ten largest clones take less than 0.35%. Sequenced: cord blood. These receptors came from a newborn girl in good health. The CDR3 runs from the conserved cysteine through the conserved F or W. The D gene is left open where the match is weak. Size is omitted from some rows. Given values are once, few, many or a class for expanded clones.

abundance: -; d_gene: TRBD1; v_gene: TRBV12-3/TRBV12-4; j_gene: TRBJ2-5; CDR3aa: CASSQQGIIETQYF; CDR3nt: TGTGCCAGCAGTCAACAGGGGATCATAGAGACCCAGTACTTC
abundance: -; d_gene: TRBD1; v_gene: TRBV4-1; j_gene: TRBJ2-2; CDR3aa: CASSQEYRDRNTGELFF; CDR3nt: TGTGCCAGCAGCCAAGAGTATCGGGACAGGAACACCGGGGAGCTGTTTTTT
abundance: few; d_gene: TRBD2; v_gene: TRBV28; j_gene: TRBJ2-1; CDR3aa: CASSFAAGVHEQFF; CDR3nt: TGTGCCAGCAGTTTTGCAGCGGGAGTCCATGAGCAGTTCTTC
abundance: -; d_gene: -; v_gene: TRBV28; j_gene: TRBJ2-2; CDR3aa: CASSLSLPLTGELFF; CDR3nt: TGTGCCAGCAGTTTAAGTCTCCCCCTCACCGGGGAGCTGTTTTTT
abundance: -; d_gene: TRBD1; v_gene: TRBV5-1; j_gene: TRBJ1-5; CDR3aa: CASSSTGAPGQPQHF; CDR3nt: TGCGCCAGCAGCTCGACAGGGGCCCCCGGTCAGCCCCAGCATTTT
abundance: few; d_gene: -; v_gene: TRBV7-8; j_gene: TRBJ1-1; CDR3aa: CASSPHGGLNTEAFF; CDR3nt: TGTGCCAGCAGCCCCCACGGCGGGCTGAACACTGAAGCTTTCTTT
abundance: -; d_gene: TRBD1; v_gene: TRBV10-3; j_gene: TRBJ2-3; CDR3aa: CAIRTGLPLIASDTQYF; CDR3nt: TGTGCCATCAGGACAGGGTTACCCCTCATAGCTTCAGATACGCAGTATTTT
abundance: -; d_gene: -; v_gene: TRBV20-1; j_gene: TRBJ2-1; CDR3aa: CSASWLKGEQFF; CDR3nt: TGCAGTGCTAGCTGGCTCAAGGGTGAGCAGTTCTTC
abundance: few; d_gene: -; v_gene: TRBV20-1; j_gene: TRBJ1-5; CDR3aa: CSSQGKVQPQHF; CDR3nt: TGCAGCAGCCAGGGGAAAGTTCAGCCCCAGCATTTT
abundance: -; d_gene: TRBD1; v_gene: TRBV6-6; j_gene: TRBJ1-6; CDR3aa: CASSYGYQAGGSPLHF; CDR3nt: TGTGCCAGCAGTTACGGTTATCAGGCAGGGGGTTCACCCCTCCACTTT
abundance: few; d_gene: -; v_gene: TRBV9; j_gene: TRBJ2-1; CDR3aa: CASSVSTLARSYNEQFF; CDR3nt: TGTGCCAGCAGCGTAAGTACCCTAGCCCGCTCCTACAATGAGCAGTTCTTC
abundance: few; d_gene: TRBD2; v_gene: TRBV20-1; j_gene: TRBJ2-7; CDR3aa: CSASPSGTYEQYF; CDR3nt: TGCAGTGCTAGCCCTAGCGGGACCTACGAGCAGTACTTC
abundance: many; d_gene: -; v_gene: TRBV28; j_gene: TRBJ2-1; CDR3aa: CASSFVAYNEQFF; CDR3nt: TGTGCCAGCAGTTTTGTTGCCTACAATGAGCAGTTCTTC
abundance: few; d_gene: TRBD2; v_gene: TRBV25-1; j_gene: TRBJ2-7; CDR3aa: CASNEELAVTYEQYF; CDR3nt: TGTGCCAGCAACGAGGAACTAGCGGTTACCTACGAGCAGTACTTC
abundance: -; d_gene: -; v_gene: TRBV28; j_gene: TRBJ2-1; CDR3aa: CASSLPGTEQFF; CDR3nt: TGTGCCAGCAGTTTACCCGGGACCGAGCAGTTCTTC
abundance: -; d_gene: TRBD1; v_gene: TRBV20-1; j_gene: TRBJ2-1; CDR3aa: CSARRDRVDNEQFF; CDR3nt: TGCAGTGCTAGACGGGACAGGGTTGACAATGAGCAGTTCTTC
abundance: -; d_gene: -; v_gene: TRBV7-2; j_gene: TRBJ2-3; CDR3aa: CASSLDPGGRDTQYF; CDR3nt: TGTGCCAGCAGCTTAGACCCGGGGGGCCGAGATACGCAGTATTTT
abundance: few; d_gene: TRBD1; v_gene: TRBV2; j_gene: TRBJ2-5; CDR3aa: CAGSERGTGRQETQYF; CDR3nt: TGTGCCGGCAGTGAAAGGGGGACAGGGAGACAAGAGACCCAGTACTTC
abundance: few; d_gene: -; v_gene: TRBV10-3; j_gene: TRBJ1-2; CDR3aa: CAISGPGSPYGYTF; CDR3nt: TGTGCCATCAGTGGCCCAGGGTCACCTTATGGCTACACCTTC
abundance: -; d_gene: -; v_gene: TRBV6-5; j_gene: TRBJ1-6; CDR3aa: CASRGTENSPLHF; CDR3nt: TGTGCGAGTCGCGGGACGGAAAATTCACCCCTCCACTTT
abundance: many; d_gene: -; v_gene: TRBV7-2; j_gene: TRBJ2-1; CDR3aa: CASSLGVYVDEQFF; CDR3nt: TGTGCCAGCAGCTTAGGGGTATATGTGGATGAGCAGTTCTTC
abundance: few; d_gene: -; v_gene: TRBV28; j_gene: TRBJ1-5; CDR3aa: CASSLLGWRGIDQPQHF; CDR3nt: TGTGCCAGCAGTTTATTAGGTTGGAGGGGGATTGATCAGCCCCAGCATTTT
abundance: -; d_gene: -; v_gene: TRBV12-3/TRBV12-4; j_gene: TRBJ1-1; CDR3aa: CATKFLGQSEAFF; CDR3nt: TGTGCCACCAAATTCCTCGGGCAATCTGAAGCTTTCTTT
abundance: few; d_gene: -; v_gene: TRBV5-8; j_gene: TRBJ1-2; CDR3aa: CASSFRAGSGYGYTF; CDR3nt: TGTGCCAGCAGCTTCCGGGCAGGGTCGGGCTATGGCTACACCTTC
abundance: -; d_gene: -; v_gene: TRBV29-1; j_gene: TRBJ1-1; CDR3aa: CSASGTKGTEAFF; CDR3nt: TGCAGCGCCTCCGGGACAAAAGGAACTGAAGCTTTCTTT
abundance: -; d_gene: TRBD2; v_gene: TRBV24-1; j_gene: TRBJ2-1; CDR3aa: CATSDLGTSGSHEQFF; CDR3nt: TGTGCCACCAGTGATTTGGGGACTAGCGGGAGCCATGAGCAGTTCTTC
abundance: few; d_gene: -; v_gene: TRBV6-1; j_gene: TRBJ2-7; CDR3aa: CASSGANIYEQYF; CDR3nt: TGTGCCAGCAGTGGGGCCAATATATACGAGCAGTACTTC
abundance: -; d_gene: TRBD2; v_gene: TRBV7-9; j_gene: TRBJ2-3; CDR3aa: CASSLFTGLAGYSTDTQYF; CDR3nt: TGTGCCAGCAGCTTGTTTACAGGACTAGCGGGGTATAGCACAGATACGCAGTATTTT
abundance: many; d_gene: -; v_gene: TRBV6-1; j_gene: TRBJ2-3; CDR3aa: CASSELAADTQYF; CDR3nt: TGTGCCAGCAGTGAATTAGCGGCAGATACGCAGTATTTT
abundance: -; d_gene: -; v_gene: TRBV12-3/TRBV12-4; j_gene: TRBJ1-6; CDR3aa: CVSASDNSPLHF; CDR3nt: TGTGTCAGCGCCTCGGATAATTCACCCCTCCACTTT
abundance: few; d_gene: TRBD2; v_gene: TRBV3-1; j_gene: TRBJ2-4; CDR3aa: CASSPGLAGGRWDIQYF; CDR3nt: TGTGCCAGCAGTCCCGGACTAGCGGGGGGCCGTTGGGACATTCAGTACTTC
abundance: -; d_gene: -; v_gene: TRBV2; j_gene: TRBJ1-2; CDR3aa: CASSRITDGYTF; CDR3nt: TGTGCCAGCAGTCGGATTACTGATGGCTACACCTTC
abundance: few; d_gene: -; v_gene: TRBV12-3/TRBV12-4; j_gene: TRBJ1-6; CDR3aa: CASSPYPNSPLHF; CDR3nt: TGTGCCAGCAGTCCCTATCCGAATTCACCCCTCCACTTT
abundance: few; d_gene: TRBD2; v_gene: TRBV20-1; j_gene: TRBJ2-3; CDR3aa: CSARRRLAEAHTQYF; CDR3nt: TGCAGTGCTAGGAGGAGACTAGCGGAGGCGCATACGCAGTATTTT
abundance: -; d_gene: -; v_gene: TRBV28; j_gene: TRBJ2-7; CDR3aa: CASSRGGQYF; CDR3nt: TGTGCCAGCAGCCGGGGCGGGCAGTACTTC
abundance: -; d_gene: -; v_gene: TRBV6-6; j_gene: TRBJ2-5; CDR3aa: CASSYSRSPQETQYF; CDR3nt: TGTGCCAGCAGTTACTCAAGGAGTCCCCAAGAGACCCAGTACTTC
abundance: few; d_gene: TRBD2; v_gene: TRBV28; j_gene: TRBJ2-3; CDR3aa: CASSDSGLGIDTQYF; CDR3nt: TGTGCCAGCAGCGATTCGGGACTAGGGATAGATACGCAGTATTTT
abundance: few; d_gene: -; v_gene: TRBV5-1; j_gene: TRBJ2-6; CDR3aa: CASTTRNSGANVLTF; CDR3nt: TGCGCCAGCACAACACGGAACTCTGGGGCCAACGTCCTGACTTTC
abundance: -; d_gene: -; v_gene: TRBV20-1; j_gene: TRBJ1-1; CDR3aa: CSASQTGMNTEAFF; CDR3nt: TGCAGTGCTAGCCAGACAGGCATGAACACTGAAGCTTTCTTT
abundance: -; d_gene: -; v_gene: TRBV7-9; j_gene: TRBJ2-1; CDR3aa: CASSLFRGPYNEQFF; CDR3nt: TGTGCCAGCAGCTTGTTCCGGGGCCCCTACAATGAGCAGTTCTTC
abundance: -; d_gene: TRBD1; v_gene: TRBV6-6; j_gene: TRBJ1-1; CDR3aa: CASSYRGGAGTEAFF; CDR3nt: TGTGCCAGCAGTTACCGAGGGGGCGCGGGGACTGAAGCTTTCTTT
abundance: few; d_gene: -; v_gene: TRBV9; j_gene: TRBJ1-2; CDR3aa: CASSAQGRYTF; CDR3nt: TGTGCCAGCAGCGCCCAAGGGCGCTACACCTTC
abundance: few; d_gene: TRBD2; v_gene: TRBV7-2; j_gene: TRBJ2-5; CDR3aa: CASSRPGLGRINEQYF; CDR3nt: TGTGCCAGCAGTCGCCCGGGACTAGGAAGGATCAATGAGCAGTACTTC
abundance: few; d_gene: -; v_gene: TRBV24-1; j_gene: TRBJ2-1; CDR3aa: CAKPGLRGYNEQFF; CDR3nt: TGTGCCAAGCCGGGCCTCCGAGGGTACAATGAGCAGTTCTTC
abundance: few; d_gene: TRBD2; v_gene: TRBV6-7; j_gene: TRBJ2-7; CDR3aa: CASSTSSGSPYEQYF; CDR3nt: TGTGCCAGCAGTACTTCTAGCGGGAGCCCCTACGAGCAGTACTTC
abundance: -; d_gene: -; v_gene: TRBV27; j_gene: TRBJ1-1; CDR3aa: CASSFGGRMNTEAFF; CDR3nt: TGTGCCAGCAGTTTTGGGGGACGTATGAACACTGAAGCTTTCTTT